These 21 T cell receptor beta chains were all obtained from the same sample, sequenced in a study of T cell responses to AZD1222 COVID-19 vaccine. Generated by immunoSEQ multiplex PCR, the TCRdb table keeps only in-frame clones and is missing some. This table holds around 110,000 clones, roughly 88% found once. Here the sequenced sample was peripheral blood, taken on day 0 of AZD1222 vaccination. These receptors all come from an adult in good health.

The chain has TRBV3-1 (or the pseudogene TRBV3-2) and TRBJ2-7; the match to TRBD1 covers 7 bases. The CDR3 is 13 residues long. The germline CDR1 and CDR2 sequences are LGHDT and YNNKEL (reference sequence). V trimming: 6 bases; J trimming: 5 bases; junction bases outside the gene matches: 7. CDR3 nucleotides: TGTGCCAGCAGACCGACAGGGAAGAACGAGCAGTACTTC. Protein product: CASRPTGKNEQYF.

The chain joins TRBV3-1 (or the pseudogene TRBV3-2) to TRBJ1-6, with 8 bases that match TRBD1. V lost 1 base and J lost 4; bases outside the gene matches: 3. Germline CDR1 LGHDT, CDR2 YNNKEL (reference sequence). This CDR3 spans 16 amino acids. The CDR3 DNA is TGTGCCAGCAGCCAAGCGGGACAGGTTTATAATTCACCCCTCCACTTT. Translation: CASSQAGQVYNSPLHF.

J is TRBJ2-2 and V is TRBV3-1 (or the pseudogene TRBV3-2), with 7 bases lining up with TRBD2. The CDR3 covers 15 residues. Germline CDR1 and CDR2: LGHDT and YNNKEL (reference sequence). The trim removed 6 bases at V and 6 bases at J, leaving 10 bases unmatched. DNA for the CDR3: TGTGCCAGCAGTCGGGACTACCGAGGATCCGGGGAGCTGTTTTTT. Residues: CASSRDYRGSGELFF.

This chain uses TRBV9 with TRBJ1-3, with D possibly TRBD1 on 5 matching bases. The germline V gene encodes CDR1 SGDLS and CDR2 YYNGEE. CDR3 size: 16 residues. V dropped 0 bases and J dropped 0 bases, with 10 bases sitting between them. The CDR3 reads CASSVVDRDSGNTIYF. For the CDR3, the DNA is TGTGCCAGCAGCGTAGTTGACAGAGACTCTGGAAACACCATATATTTT.

The V call is TRBV11-2, the J call TRBJ2-5; 11 bases map to TRBD1. This CDR3 region has 16 residues. After removal of 2 bases from V and 5 bases from J, the junction contained 7 bases not matched to a gene. The germline CDR1 and CDR2 sequences are SGHAT and FQNNGV. This chain's CDR3 is CASSLRRDRGSETQYF. CDR3 bases: TGTGCCAGCAGCTTAAGAAGGGACAGGGGGAGCGAGACCCAGTACTTC.

The chain couples TRBV5-1 to TRBJ2-1; TRBD2 matches at 13 bases. V was pared by 5 bases and J by 6 bases, with 8 bases of the junction left unmatched. The CDR3 runs 16 residues. Per the germline V gene, CDR1 is SGHRS and CDR2 is YFSETQ. CDR3 loop: CASRWTSGSGGNEQFF. CDR3 sequence (DNA): TGCGCCAGCAGGTGGACTAGCGGGAGCGGTGGCAATGAGCAGTTCTTC.

Notes on this clone: The limits of the CDR3 on the DNA are not certain, so only TCRdb's listed CDR3 is given. The chain couples TRBV6-1 to TRBJ1-2. The CDR3 adds up to 15 amino acids, both ends counted. Germline V CDR1 and CDR2: MNHNS, SASEGT. The CDR3 sequence: CASSEPSVGWGATAF.

The V call is TRBV7-6, the J call TRBJ2-1, with TRBD2 matching 7 bases. With 1 base clipped from V and 9 bases from J, the junction kept 6 bases outside the gene matches. This CDR3 spans 14 amino acids. The germline CDR1 and CDR2 sequences are SGHVS and FNYEAQ. For the CDR3, the DNA is TGTGCCAGCAGCTTAGTCGGCGGGAGCGGTGAGCAGTTCTTC. It specifies CASSLVGGSGEQFF. The full variable domain, with the rest looked up from reference TRBV7-6 and TRBJ2-1, is GAGVSQSPRYKVTKRGQDVALRCDPISGHVSLYWYRQALGQGPEFLTYFNYEAQQDKSGLPNDRFSAERPEGSISTLTIQRTEQRDSAMYRCASSLVGGSGEQFFGPGTRLTVL.

The V call is TRBV6-5, the J call TRBJ1-1; D perhaps matches TRBD1 (6 bases). Trimming shortened V by 8 bases and J by 3 bases, and 13 bases separated the two germline ends. CDR3 length: 13 residues. CDR1 and CDR2 (germline): MNHEY, SVGAGI. The CDR3 spells CASEQGWDTEAFF. In nucleotides, the CDR3 is TGTGCCAGCGAACAGGGATGGGACACTGAAGCTTTCTTT.

The chain recombines TRBV5-1 with TRBJ2-7, with 9 nucleotides matching TRBD2. Unmatched junction bases numbered 10, after V lost 5 bases and J lost 4 bases. The V gene's germline CDR1 is SGHRS and CDR2 YFSETQ. This CDR3 region has 15 residues. The CDR3 reads CASSARTSAPYEQYF. CDR3 coding DNA: TGCGCCAGCAGTGCCCGGACTAGCGCGCCTTACGAGCAGTACTTC.

This CDR3 is CARSSTGANLQYEQYF. The DNA for the CDR3 is TGTGCCAGAAGCTCGACAGGAGCCAACCTCCAGTACGAGCAGTACTTC. This rearrangement joins TRBV7-5 to TRBJ2-7; the D call of TRBD1 is as the table states it, not checked on the DNA. TRBV7-5 is given as a pseudogene. CDR3 length: 16 residues.

This chain joins TRBV4-3 and TRBJ2-4; weak D call: TRBD1 (6 bases). CDR3 size: 19 residues. Germline CDR1 LGHNA, CDR2 YSLEER. V lost 0 bases and J lost 2, with 20 bases in between. CDR3 protein: CASSQDTGSSLLTKNIQYF. In DNA, the CDR3 is TGCGCCAGCAGCCAAGATACAGGGTCCTCATTGCTGACCAAAAACATTCAGTACTTC.

V gene TRBV5-5 combines with J gene TRBJ2-7, with D perhaps being TRBD1 or TRBD2 (5 bases each). The CDR3 runs to 15 residues. V lost 1 base, J lost 0 bases, and 11 bases lay in between. Germline CDR1 is SGHKS and CDR2 is YYEKEE (reference sequence). This CDR3 is CASSLLGDLSYEQYF. In nucleotides, the CDR3 is TGTGCCAGCAGCTTGCTGGGGGACCTCTCCTACGAGCAGTACTTC.

The chain employs TRBV7-9 and TRBJ2-1, with D possibly being TRBD2 (6 bases). Germline V lookup: CDR1 SEHNR, CDR2 FQNEAQ (reference sequence). V lost 11 bases, J lost 3 bases, and 17 bases lay in between. CDR3 length equals 14 residues. CDR3 loop: CAAQGRMDYNEQFF. CDR3 DNA: TGTGCCGCCCAAGGGAGGATGGACTACAATGAGCAGTTCTTC.

The rearrangement joins TRBV4-1 to TRBJ1-1; 7 bases match TRBD1. V lost 1 base, J lost 0 bases, and 8 bases stayed unmatched. In germline, CDR1 is MGHRA, CDR2 YSYEKL. The CDR3 sequence is 17 residues long. The CDR3 region has the DNA TGCGCCAGCAGCCAAGCCCCGACAGGGAAAATGAACACTGAAGCTTTCTTT. This codes for CASSQAPTGKMNTEAFF.

The chain joins TRBV11-2 to TRBJ2-3, with D unclear. This CDR3 comprises 11 residues. V dropped 4 bases and J dropped 4 bases, with 3 bases sitting between them. Germline V gives CDR1 SGHAT, CDR2 FQNNGV. DNA of the CDR3: TGTGCCAGCAGCTATTCAGATACGCAGTATTTT. This translates into CASSYSDTQYF.

In regard to this clone: Other DNA sequences in the same sample also yield this CDR3. This chain uses TRBV7-3 with TRBJ1-2; 7 bases are a match to TRBD1. The junction had 3 bases not matched to a gene; V was cut back by 2 bases and J by 6 bases. This CDR3 is built from 13 residues. The germline CDR1 and CDR2 sequences are SGHTA and FQGTGA. The CDR3 nucleotides are TGTGCCAGCAGCTTAGCTGGGACAGATGGCTACACCTTC. Amino acids: CASSLAGTDGYTF.

This chain links TRBV12-5 with TRBJ2-1; 12 bases agree with TRBD2. CDR3 length: 17 residues. The V and J ends lost 1 base and 3 bases, in that order; junction bases with no gene match: 4. Germline V CDR1 and CDR2: LGHNT, FRNRAP. The CDR3 region has the DNA TGTGCTAGTGGTTTGGAGCGACTAGCGGGGGACTACAATGAGCAGTTCTTC. It encodes CASGLERLAGDYNEQFF.

CDR3 nucleotides: TGTGCCAGTAGTATAGGGACTAGCGAAAACAATGAGCAGTTCTTC. Translation: CASSIGTSENNEQFF. The chain has TRBV19 and TRBJ2-1; 9 nucleotides match TRBD2. Looked up from germline, CDR1 is LNHDA and CDR2 is SQIVND (reference sequence). J gave up 5 bases and V 1 base, and 3 bases lay outside the gene matches. This CDR3 region has 15 residues.

The rearrangement links TRBV5-4 to TRBJ1-3, with D hard to call. Germline lookup yields CDR1 SGHNT and CDR2 YYREEE (reference sequence). The CDR3 is 15 residues long. Trimming took off 0 bases at V and 0 bases at J, with 7 bases between the two ends. The CDR3 reads CASSLDSRSGNTIYF. Written as DNA, the CDR3 is TGTGCCAGCAGCTTGGACAGCCGCTCTGGAAACACCATATATTTT.

V is TRBV30 and J is TRBJ1-4, with D perhaps matching TRBD1 (6 bases). There are 15 residues in the CDR3. Germline V gene lookup returns CDR1 GTSNPN and CDR2 SVGIG (reference sequence). Trimming removed 3 bases from V and 2 bases from J, with 13 bases in between. DNA for the CDR3: TGTGCCTGGAGACCAGGGGTTGCGACTAATGAAAAACTGTTTTTT. This codes for CAWRPGVATNEKLFF.